This T cell receptor beta chain was identified in a study of blood T cell repertoires in COVID-19. Study-wide context: T cells, B-cell-depleted T cells, or PBMCs supplied cDNA or gDNA.

The method was immunoSEQ multiplex PCR; TCRdb's version includes in-frame clones alone and lacks a portion of them. Of more than 95,000 clones in the sample, more than 75% were seen once. CDR1 is MNHEY and CDR2 is SVGEGT in the germline V gene. The CDR3 length is 13 residues. Trimming left V 2 bases short and J 7 bases short, with 11 bases between. This receptor was identified in a man aged 45-60 years with acute or convalescent COVID-19. The sequenced sample consisted of peripheral blood. The chain carries TRBV6-2 or TRBV6-3 and TRBJ1-1; D gene unclear. The CDR3 loop reads CASSYPVGLEAFF. In nucleotides, the CDR3 is TGTGCCAGCAGTTACCCCGTCGGACTTGAAGCTTTCTTT.